This entry describes one TCR beta chain. The antigen is not known. This entry comes from a study of Ad26.COV2.S vaccination and SARS-CoV-2 variants. Study-wide results and caveats: TCR breadth and depth estimates may have understated total T cell responses. Similar non-spike TCR breadth was observed in recipients of vaccine and of placebo.

Repertoires were generated with immunoSEQ multiplex PCR, while TCRdb's copy carries only in-frame clones and drops some. The sample contains about 350,000 clones, 92% of which appear only once. V lost 5 bases to trimming and J lost 10 bases; unmatched junction nucleotides: 12. The CDR3 is 16 residues long. Germline CDR1 SGHAT, CDR2 FQNNGV. Sequenced here: peripheral blood, sampled after recovery from COVID-19. V gene TRBV11-2 combines with J gene TRBJ1-6, with 9 bases aligning to TRBD1. This sequence originates from a human donor who had recovered from COVID-19. The chain's CDR3 is CASSPGQGGLGSPLHF. DNA for the CDR3: TGTGCCAGCAGCCCGGGACAGGGTGGTTTGGGCTCACCCCTCCACTTT.